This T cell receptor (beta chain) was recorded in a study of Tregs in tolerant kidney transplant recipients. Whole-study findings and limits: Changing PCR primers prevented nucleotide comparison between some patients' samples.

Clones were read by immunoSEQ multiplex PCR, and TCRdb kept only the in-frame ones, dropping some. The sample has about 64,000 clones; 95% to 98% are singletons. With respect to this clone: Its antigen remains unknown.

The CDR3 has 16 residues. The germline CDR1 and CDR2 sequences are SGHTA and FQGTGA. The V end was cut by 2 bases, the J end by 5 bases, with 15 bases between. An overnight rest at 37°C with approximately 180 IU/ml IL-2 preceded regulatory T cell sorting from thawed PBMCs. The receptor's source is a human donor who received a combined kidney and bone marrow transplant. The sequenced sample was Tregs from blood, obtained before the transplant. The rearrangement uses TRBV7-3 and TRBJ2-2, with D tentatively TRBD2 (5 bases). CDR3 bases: TGTGCCAGCAGCTTAGGAGGAGAGGGTAGAACCGGGGAGCTGTTTTTT. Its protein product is CASSLGGEGRTGELFF. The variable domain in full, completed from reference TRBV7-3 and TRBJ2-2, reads GAGVSQTPSNKVTEKGKYVELRCDPISGHTALYWYRQSLGQGPEFLIYFQGTGAADDSGLPNDRFFAVRPEGSVSTLKIQRTERGDSAVYLCASSLGGEGRTGELFFGEGSRLTVL.